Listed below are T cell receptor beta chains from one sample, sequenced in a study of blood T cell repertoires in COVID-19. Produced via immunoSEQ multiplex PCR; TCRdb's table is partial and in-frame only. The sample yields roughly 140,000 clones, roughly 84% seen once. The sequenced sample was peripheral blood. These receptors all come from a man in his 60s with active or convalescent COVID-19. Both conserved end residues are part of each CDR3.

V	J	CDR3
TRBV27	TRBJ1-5	CASSFTSNQPQHF
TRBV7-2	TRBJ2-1	CASSWGSNGEQFF
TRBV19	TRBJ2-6	CATLSGANVLTF
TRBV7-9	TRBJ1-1	CASSLLRTEAFF
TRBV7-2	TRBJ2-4	CASSFWTSGAKNIQYF
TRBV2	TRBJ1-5	CASSEVSGGVNQPQHF
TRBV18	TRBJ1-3	CASSPIPLNSGNTIYF
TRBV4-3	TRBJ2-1	CASSQMAGTAYNEQFF
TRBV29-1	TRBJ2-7	CSVGRGGPLYEQYF
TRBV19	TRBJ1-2	CASSRGLPYGYTF
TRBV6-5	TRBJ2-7	CASSSGSGGIYEQYF
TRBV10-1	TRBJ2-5	CASSESSSGGQETQYF
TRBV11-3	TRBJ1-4	CASSLRQGFNEKLFF
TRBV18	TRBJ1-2	CASSRSGQKYGYTF
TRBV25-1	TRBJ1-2	CASRPTTSGTNYGYTF
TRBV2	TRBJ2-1	CASSPRQGDHNEQFF
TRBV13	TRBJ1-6	CATTAGGGSYNSPLHF
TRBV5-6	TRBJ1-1	CASSPLGRGLLNTEAFF
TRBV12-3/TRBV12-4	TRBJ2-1	CASSFPPSEQFF
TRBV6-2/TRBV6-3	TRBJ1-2	CASSYSITPGDGGYTF
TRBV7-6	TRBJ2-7	CASSQLQGAKYEQYF
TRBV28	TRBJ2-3	CASSLLSGQYRDTQYF
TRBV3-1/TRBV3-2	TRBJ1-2	CASSPRGRGYGYTF
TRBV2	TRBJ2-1	CASIVAGAYNEQFF
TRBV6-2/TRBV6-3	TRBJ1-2	CASSYSGGSYGYTF
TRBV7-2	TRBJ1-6	CASSWGQANSPLHF
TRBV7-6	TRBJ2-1	CASSLGTSGHNEQFF
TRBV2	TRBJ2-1	CASRPPGQGNRNEQFF
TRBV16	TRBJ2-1	CASSQSGSWDNEQFF
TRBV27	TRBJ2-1	CASSEGGRALGEQFF
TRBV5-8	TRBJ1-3	CASSTTDSGNTIYF
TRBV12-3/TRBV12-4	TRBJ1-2	CASSLSGTSGYTF
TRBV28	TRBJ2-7	CASTPSGTGSGEQYF
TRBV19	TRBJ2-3	CASSIGFFTGGGTDTQYF
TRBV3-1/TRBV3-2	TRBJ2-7	CASSQDLRGDEQYF
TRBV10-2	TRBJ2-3	CASSNRGMSDTQYF
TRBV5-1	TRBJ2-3	CASSLGTGTGTDTQYF
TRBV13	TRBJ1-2	CASSLDGGHGYTF
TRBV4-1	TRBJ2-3	CASSPTGWTDTQYF
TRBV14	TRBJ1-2	CASSQTGLGYGYTF
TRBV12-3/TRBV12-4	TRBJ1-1	CASSTRGQNEAFF
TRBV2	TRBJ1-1	CASSKTDLPEAFF
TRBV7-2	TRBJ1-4	CASSAWDRDEKLFF
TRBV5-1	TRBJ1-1	CASSLVPGMNTEAFF
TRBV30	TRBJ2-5	CAWSGLAGIKETQYF